The rows below give T cell receptor beta chains drawn from one sample of a study of OX40 agonist ivuxolimab in advanced cancers. Here immunoSEQ multiplex PCR was the method, and the copy in TCRdb shows in-frame clones only, minus some. Of nearly 85,000 clones detected, roughly 85% appear once; the ten largest clones hold roughly 2%. Material: CD4+ or CD8+ T cells sorted from blood, obtained in a trial of the OX40 agonist ivuxolimab. Every receptor here comes from an adult with an advanced solid tumor such as melanoma, head and neck, liver or kidney cancer. The CDR3 runs from the conserved cysteine through the conserved F or W. The D gene is left open where the match is weak. Clone size is stated in some rows and not others, as once, few, many or a class when expanded.

clone_size: .; j_call: TRBJ1-2; d_call: TRBD1; v_call: TRBV5-1; cdr3_nt: TGCGCCAGCAGCTTGGACGGGACAGGGGAAACTTCTAACTATGGCTACACCTTC; cdr3_aa: CASSLDGTGETSNYGYTF
clone_size: .; j_call: TRBJ1-1; d_call: TRBD1; v_call: TRBV7-2; cdr3_nt: TGTGCCAGCCAGTGGGACAGGGGGCCAGAGTCGGAAGCTTTCTTT; cdr3_aa: CASQWDRGPESEAFF
clone_size: .; j_call: TRBJ2-5; d_call: .; v_call: TRBV5-4; cdr3_nt: TGTGCCAGCAGGGCCGGACGACTAGGTCCCGAGACCCAGTACTTC; cdr3_aa: CASRAGRLGPETQYF
clone_size: .; j_call: TRBJ2-5; d_call: .; v_call: TRBV28; cdr3_nt: TGTGCCAGCAACAGGGCCGAGGAGACCCAGTACTTC; cdr3_aa: CASNRAEETQYF
clone_size: .; j_call: TRBJ2-1; d_call: .; v_call: TRBV11-2; cdr3_nt: TGTGCCAGCAGCTTAGGGTCCGCTAACAATGAGCAGTTCTTC; cdr3_aa: CASSLGSANNEQFF
clone_size: once; j_call: TRBJ1-3; d_call: .; v_call: TRBV30; cdr3_nt: TGTGCCTGGAGTCGGGGAGTCCACTCCTCTGGAAACACCATATATTTT; cdr3_aa: CAWSRGVHSSGNTIYF
clone_size: .; j_call: TRBJ2-3; d_call: .; v_call: TRBV4-1; cdr3_nt: TGCGCCAGCAGCCAAGATTGGGGAAGGGATACGCAGTATTTT; cdr3_aa: CASSQDWGRDTQYF
clone_size: .; j_call: TRBJ2-4; d_call: TRBD1; v_call: TRBV30; cdr3_nt: TGTGCCTTATGGGACAGGAGCACCCGGCAAGCCAAAAACATTCAGTACTTC; cdr3_aa: CALWDRSTRQAKNIQYF
clone_size: .; j_call: TRBJ1-6; d_call: .; v_call: TRBV28; cdr3_nt: TGTGCCAGCAGTCGAGGACCCTATAATTCACCCCTCCACTTT; cdr3_aa: CASSRGPYNSPLHF
clone_size: .; j_call: TRBJ2-4; d_call: TRBD1; v_call: TRBV18; cdr3_nt: TGTGCCAGCTCCCCCGGGACAGGTCCCGAACTAGCCAAAAACATTCAGTACTTC; cdr3_aa: CASSPGTGPELAKNIQYF
clone_size: .; j_call: TRBJ1-2; d_call: TRBD1; v_call: TRBV19; cdr3_nt: TGTGCCAGTAGTATTTCCACCGACGGGACAGTAATTCGCTACACCTTC; cdr3_aa: CASSISTDGTVIRYTF
clone_size: .; j_call: TRBJ1-2; d_call: .; v_call: TRBV5-4; cdr3_nt: TGTGCCAGCAGCTTGGATCGTATATCTGGCTACACCTTC; cdr3_aa: CASSLDRISGYTF
clone_size: .; j_call: TRBJ1-2; d_call: .; v_call: TRBV2; cdr3_nt: TGTGCCAGCAATACCTTCGGAGAATCTGGCTACACCTTC; cdr3_aa: CASNTFGESGYTF
clone_size: few; j_call: TRBJ1-2; d_call: .; v_call: TRBV2; cdr3_nt: TGTGCCAGCACCCTCAGGGGACGTGGCTACACCTTC; cdr3_aa: CASTLRGRGYTF
clone_size: .; j_call: TRBJ2-2; d_call: .; v_call: TRBV2; cdr3_nt: TGTGCCAGCAGTGGATCTGGGGCGAGCACCGGGGAGCTGTTTTTT; cdr3_aa: CASSGSGASTGELFF
clone_size: .; j_call: TRBJ2-5; d_call: TRBD2; v_call: TRBV6-1; cdr3_nt: TGTGCCAGCAGTGGGACTAGCCAAGAGACCCAGTACTTC; cdr3_aa: CASSGTSQETQYF
clone_size: .; j_call: TRBJ2-3; d_call: TRBD1; v_call: TRBV2; cdr3_nt: TGTGCCAGTACAGGGGTAGGCACAGATACGCAGTATTTT; cdr3_aa: CASTGVGTDTQYF
clone_size: .; j_call: TRBJ1-1; d_call: .; v_call: TRBV6-5; cdr3_nt: TGTGCCAGCAGTTCAGTGAACACTGAAGCTTTCTTT; cdr3_aa: CASSSVNTEAFF
clone_size: .; j_call: TRBJ2-7; d_call: .; v_call: TRBV28; cdr3_nt: TGTGCCAGCAGTTTTGCAGGGCGCTCCTCCGAGCAGTACTTC; cdr3_aa: CASSFAGRSSEQYF
clone_size: .; j_call: TRBJ2-5; d_call: .; v_call: TRBV5-1; cdr3_nt: TGCGCCAGCAGCTTGGGGTCGGGGATCGGGGAGACCCAGTACTTC; cdr3_aa: CASSLGSGIGETQYF
clone_size: few; j_call: TRBJ2-7; d_call: .; v_call: TRBV5-4; cdr3_nt: TGTGCCAGCAGCCCGGAGGCTAGTTCTTACGAGCAGTACTTC; cdr3_aa: CASSPEASSYEQYF
clone_size: .; j_call: TRBJ2-5; d_call: TRBD1; v_call: TRBV6-1; cdr3_nt: TGTGCCAGCAGTGAAGTCCCCGCAGGGGGCAGGGAGACCCAGTACTTC; cdr3_aa: CASSEVPAGGRETQYF
clone_size: .; j_call: TRBJ1-6; d_call: .; v_call: TRBV5-6; cdr3_nt: TGTGCCAGCAGAAGGACGGACTATAATTCACCCCTCCACTTT; cdr3_aa: CASRRTDYNSPLHF
clone_size: .; j_call: TRBJ2-3; d_call: TRBD2; v_call: TRBV4-1; cdr3_nt: TGCGCCAGCAGCCAACTAGCGGGGGGGGTAACAGATACGCAGTATTTT; cdr3_aa: CASSQLAGGVTDTQYF
clone_size: few; j_call: TRBJ1-5; d_call: .; v_call: TRBV6-5; cdr3_nt: TGTGCCAGCAGCCCCGAGCGGGTTAACCAGCCCCAGCATTTT; cdr3_aa: CASSPERVNQPQHF
clone_size: .; j_call: TRBJ2-2; d_call: .; v_call: TRBV6-5; cdr3_nt: TGTGCCAGCAGCCGCTCGGGAACCGGGGAGCTGTTTTTT; cdr3_aa: CASSRSGTGELFF
clone_size: .; j_call: TRBJ1-6; d_call: .; v_call: TRBV28; cdr3_nt: TGTGCCAGCAGTAGGAACGATTCACCCCTCCACTTT; cdr3_aa: CASSRNDSPLHF
clone_size: .; j_call: TRBJ2-1; d_call: .; v_call: TRBV11-2; cdr3_nt: TGTGCCAGCAGCTTAGATTTGGGCAGATACAATGAGCAGTTCTTC; cdr3_aa: CASSLDLGRYNEQFF
clone_size: .; j_call: TRBJ2-3; d_call: TRBD2; v_call: TRBV10-1; cdr3_nt: TGCGCCAGCAGTGATCCTTTGGGACTAGCGGGGGCAGATACGCAGTATTTT; cdr3_aa: CASSDPLGLAGADTQYF
clone_size: .; j_call: TRBJ2-1; d_call: .; v_call: TRBV7-2; cdr3_nt: TGTGCCAGCAGCCGAACCCGACTAGACAATGAGCAGTTCTTC; cdr3_aa: CASSRTRLDNEQFF
clone_size: .; j_call: TRBJ1-5; d_call: TRBD1; v_call: TRBV28; cdr3_nt: TGTGCCAGCAGTACAATAGGGGGACAGAGCTTCAATCAGCCCCAGCATTTT; cdr3_aa: CASSTIGGQSFNQPQHF
clone_size: few; j_call: TRBJ1-3; d_call: .; v_call: TRBV4-1; cdr3_nt: TGCGCCAGCAGCCAAGGCACTAAGGGAAACACCATATATTTT; cdr3_aa: CASSQGTKGNTIYF
clone_size: .; j_call: TRBJ2-6; d_call: .; v_call: TRBV11-2; cdr3_nt: TGTGCCAGCAGCCGAGCCGACTCGTCTGGGGCCAACGTCCTGACTTTC; cdr3_aa: CASSRADSSGANVLTF
clone_size: .; j_call: TRBJ2-1; d_call: TRBD1; v_call: TRBV5-4; cdr3_nt: TGTGCCAGCAGCTTGGCCTGGGGACAGTACAATGAGCAGTTCTTC; cdr3_aa: CASSLAWGQYNEQFF
clone_size: .; j_call: TRBJ2-7; d_call: .; v_call: TRBV7-3; cdr3_nt: TGTGCCAGCAGCCAGGCCCACGGCTACGAGCAGTACTTC; cdr3_aa: CASSQAHGYEQYF